The 20 T cell receptor beta chains below come from one sample, sequenced in a study of CD4 T cells in relation to SARS-CoV-2 and coronaviruses. Here immunoSEQ multiplex PCR was the method, and the copy in TCRdb shows in-frame clones only, minus some. The data contain tens of thousands of clones, roughly three quarters of them singletons. These receptors' antigens are unknown. Unexposed donor CD4+ T cells date from about 2011-2019, before the COVID-19 pandemic. The cells were cultured for around ten days before CD4+ T cells were isolated. The sequencing sample was made of CD4+ T cells from PBMCs, cultured in vitro. These receptors all stem from a human donor in good health.

This rearrangement joins TRBV5-6 to TRBJ2-1, with D tentatively TRBD1 (5 bases). CDR1 SGHDT and CDR2 YYEEEE come from the germline V gene. This CDR3 is 12 amino acids long. The germline V and J ends were trimmed by 4 bases and 9 bases, with 11 bases remaining between them. The chain's CDR3 is CASSRVGVEQFF. CDR3 bases: TGTGCCAGCAGCCGAGTAGGGGTTGAGCAGTTCTTC.

The V call is TRBV30, the J call TRBJ2-1; D not certain. The CDR3 loop spans 15 amino acids. Trimming removed 3 bases at V and 8 bases at J, with 20 bases between. CDR1 GTSNPN and CDR2 SVGIG come from the germline V gene (reference sequence). The CDR3: CAWSRPMVGLDEQFF. CDR3 nucleotides: TGTGCCTGGAGCCGACCGATGGTGGGTTTGGATGAGCAGTTCTTC.

This clone was seen only a few times. V gene TRBV6-5 combines with J gene TRBJ2-7, with unresolved D. V lost 3 bases and J 4 bases, leaving 10 bases between the germline ends. The CDR3 spans 13 residues. Germline lookup yields CDR1 MNHEY and CDR2 SVGAGI. This chain's CDR3 is CASSYYRGYEQYF. CDR3 coding DNA: TGTGCCAGCAGTTATTACCGAGGTTACGAGCAGTACTTC.

J is TRBJ2-7 and V is TRBV5-4; D call uncertain. Trimming shortened V by 7 bases and J by 4 bases, and 12 bases separated the two germline ends. Germline V gene lookup returns CDR1 SGHNT and CDR2 YYREEE (reference sequence). The CDR3 runs 12 residues. As DNA, the CDR3 is TGTGCCAGCGGTAGGGATTCATACGAGCAGTACTTC. Its protein product is CASGRDSYEQYF.

The chain carries TRBV28 and TRBJ1-5; 9 bases align to TRBD1. Germline loops: CDR1 MDHEN, CDR2 SYDVKM. Trimming took 5 bases from V and 1 from J; bases not matched to a gene: 3. This CDR3 has 15 residues. CDR3 residues: CASSTGTGSNQPQHF. The CDR3 region has the DNA TGTGCCAGCAGTACCGGGACAGGGAGCAATCAGCCCCAGCATTTT.

The chain uses TRBV3-1 (or the pseudogene TRBV3-2) and TRBJ1-5; D not resolved. Trimming shortened V by 1 base and J by 4 bases, and 8 bases separated the two germline ends. Per germline, CDR1 LGHDT and CDR2 YNNKEL (reference sequence). This CDR3 comprises 14 residues. CDR3 in amino acids: CASSQAGGNQPQHF. CDR3 bases: TGTGCCAGCAGCCAAGCGGGCGGGAATCAGCCCCAGCATTTT.

The chain joins TRBV6-6 to TRBJ2-5; D remains unclear. The V end lost 7 bases, the J end lost 3 bases, and 15 bases lay between the germline ends. This CDR3 region has 14 residues. Per germline, CDR1 MNHNY and CDR2 SVGAGI (reference sequence). The CDR3, as DNA: TGTGCCAGCACCCGTCGGGCTACCGAAGAGACCCAGTACTTC. Protein product: CASTRRATEETQYF.

The chain recombines TRBV6-6 with TRBJ2-3; no definite D call. Trimming cost V 4 bases and J 2 bases, with 16 bases left between them. The CDR3 covers 16 residues. Germline V gene lookup returns CDR1 MNHNY and CDR2 SVGAGI (reference sequence). CDR3 DNA sequence: TGTGCCAGCAGTTTCGGAATAGGACGGACCACAGATACGCAGTATTTT. Protein product: CASSFGIGRTTDTQYF.

The chain has TRBV11-2 and TRBJ2-7; TRBD1 matches at 9 bases. The V gene end was trimmed by 5 bases and the J gene end by 1 base; junction bases not matched to a gene: 6. The length of the CDR3 is 15 residues. Germline CDR1 is SGHAT and CDR2 is FQNNGV. CDR3: CASSLTDRGSYEQYF. CDR3 sequence (DNA): TGTGCCAGCAGCCTAACGGACAGGGGATCCTACGAGCAGTACTTC.

V gene TRBV5-1 combines with J gene TRBJ2-3, with D possibly matching TRBD1 (6 bases). Germline CDR1 is SGHRS and CDR2 is YFSETQ. CDR3 length: 16 amino acids. V was clipped by 3 bases and J by 4 bases, with 18 bases between them. The CDR3 sequence is CASSSARRGTADTQYF. In nucleotides, the CDR3 is TGCGCCAGCAGCTCAGCCCGCAGGGGCACAGCAGATACGCAGTATTTT.

The rearrangement uses TRBV5-4 and TRBJ2-3; 10 bases map to TRBD2. CDR3 length equals 16 residues. CDR1 is SGHNT, CDR2 YYREEE, per germline (reference sequence). With 0 bases clipped from V and 4 bases from J, the junction kept 5 bases outside the gene matches. CDR3 in DNA: TGTGCCAGCAGCTTGGTCCTAGCGGGGGCATCAGATACGCAGTATTTT. It yields the protein CASSLVLAGASDTQYF.

J is TRBJ1-1 and V is TRBV6-5, with 8 bases fitting TRBD1. With V trimmed by 5 bases and J by 12 bases, 8 bases remained unmatched. The CDR3 length is 12 residues. Per germline, CDR1 MNHEY and CDR2 SVGAGI. The CDR3 region is CASSHSDRGSFF. The DNA for the CDR3 is TGTGCCAGCAGTCATTCAGACAGGGGTTCTTTCTTT.

The V gene is TRBV28, the J gene TRBJ2-7; D may match TRBD1 or TRBD2 (5 bases each). The CDR3 sequence is 17 residues long. The germline V gene encodes CDR1 MDHEN and CDR2 SYDVKM. The V gene lost 2 bases and the J gene lost 2 bases, with 19 bases spanning the gap. The CDR3 reads CASSLVRGSSSPYEQYF. In nucleotides, the CDR3 is TGTGCCAGCAGTTTAGTCCGGGGCAGCTCAAGCCCCTACGAGCAGTACTTC.

The V gene is TRBV28, the J gene TRBJ1-4; D remains unclear. From germline, CDR1 is MDHEN and CDR2 SYDVKM. V was pared by 2 bases and J by 8 bases, with 18 bases between. The CDR3 sequence is 16 residues long. CDR3 protein: CASSLSFGQSEEKLFF. The CDR3 DNA sequence: TGTGCCAGCAGTTTAAGTTTCGGCCAGTCTGAAGAAAAACTGTTTTTT.

The count of this clone is one. V is TRBV7-3 and J is TRBJ2-1; 7 bases align to TRBD2. With 4 bases clipped from V and 0 bases from J, the junction kept 6 bases outside the gene matches. Per the germline V gene, CDR1 is SGHTA and CDR2 is FQGTGA. This CDR3 has 16 amino acids. In nucleotides, the CDR3 is TGTGCCAGCAGCTCACAAGGCGGGAGCTCCTACAATGAGCAGTTCTTC. It is translated as CASSSQGGSSYNEQFF. Looking up the rest from reference TRBV7-3 and TRBJ2-1 gives the full variable domain: GAGVSQTPSNKVTEKGKYVELRCDPISGHTALYWYRQSLGQGPEFLIYFQGTGAADDSGLPNDRFFAVRPEGSVSTLKIQRTERGDSAVYLCASSSQGGSSYNEQFFGPGTRLTVL.

The chain is built from TRBV2 and TRBJ2-2; 7 bases are a match to TRBD1. V trimming: 6 bases; J trimming: 5 bases; junction bases outside the gene matches: 12. CDR1 and CDR2 (germline): SNHLY, FYNNEI. The CDR3 loop spans 16 amino acids. The CDR3 region is CASRFPGQRGTGELFF. In nucleotides, the CDR3 is TGTGCCAGCAGATTCCCGGGACAGAGGGGGACCGGGGAGCTGTTTTTT.

In regard to this clone: This CDR3 is also generated by other DNA sequences in the sample. The J gene is TRBJ2-3, the V gene TRBV24-1, with 14 bases identical to TRBD2. Germline CDR1 reads KGHDR; CDR2 reads SFDVKD. Trimming at V came to 3 bases and at J to 5 bases, leaving 6 bases not matched to a gene. The CDR3 covers 17 residues. The CDR3 coding sequence is TGTGCCACCAGTGATCCGGGACTAGCGGGAGAAGGAGATACGCAGTATTTT. It encodes CATSDPGLAGEGDTQYF.

The rearrangement links TRBV7-7 to TRBJ2-2; 10 positions agree with TRBD2. V shed 5 bases, J shed 4 bases, and the junction held 7 bases outside the gene matches. The CDR3 sequence is 16 residues long. Germline V CDR1 and CDR2: SSHAT, FNYEAQ (reference sequence). CDR3 region: CASSGSGRAVTGELFF. CDR3 nucleotide sequence: TGTGCCAGCAGCGGGAGCGGGAGGGCGGTCACCGGGGAGCTGTTTTTT.

The chain uses TRBV7-3 and TRBJ2-7; a weak D match, TRBD1 (6 bases). V lost 5 bases to trimming and J lost 2 bases, with 13 bases between them. From germline, CDR1 is SGHTA and CDR2 FQGTGA. The CDR3 totals 14 residues. The CDR3 here is CASSQGQGPYEQYF. Written as DNA, the CDR3 is TGTGCCAGCAGCCAAGGGCAGGGGCCCTACGAGCAGTACTTC.

V is TRBV27 and J is TRBJ1-1; no reliable D call. Germline loops: CDR1 MNHEY, CDR2 SMNVEV (reference sequence). This CDR3 is built from 13 residues. V lost 3 bases and J lost 0, with 5 bases in between. For the CDR3, the DNA is TGTGCCAGCAGTTTTGAAGTGAACACTGAAGCTTTCTTT. Translating gives CASSFEVNTEAFF.